This note documents a single TCR beta chain sequence. What it binds is not known. One junction end disagrees with the germline gene, perhaps due to a read error. In germline, CDR1 is MNHNS, CDR2 SASEGT. The CDR3 covers 13 residues. Measured with immunoSEQ multiplex PCR; TCRdb has only the in-frame clones, and not every one. Seen here are about 96,000 clones, about 93% observed once, and the top ten hold roughly 2%. These data come from a study of PD-1 blockade in classical Hodgkin lymphoma. The study's findings and limits: Diversity similar to that of newly diagnosed patients was seen at baseline in complete responders. With CD4+ cells, TCR diversity rose significantly by C4D1, but not with CD8+ cells. Patients excluded were those beginning nivolumab under 1 year after ASCT.

The time point was: cycle 4 day 1 (C4D1), after 6 weeks of nivolumab. Each and every patient relapsed after autologous stem cell transplantation, and patients got differing brentuximab vedotin exposure. The chain recombines TRBV6-1 with TRBJ2-2, with D uncertain. The specimen comprised peripheral blood mononuclear cells (PBMCs), sampled before the fourth cycle of nivolumab. This TCR was recovered from a human donor with classical Hodgkin lymphoma. As DNA, the CDR3 is TGCGCGATGGTCTATCCGAACACCGGGGAGCTGTTTTTT. Protein product: CAMVYPNTGELFF.